The rows below give T cell receptor beta chains drawn from one sample of a study of CD8 T cells in ankylosing spondylitis. TCRdb passed the 5' RACE reads through MiXCR, listing each CDR3 protein once. The sample has some 240,000 distinct CDR3 sequences, 7.3% seen once. What was sequenced was blood, either unsorted or a sorted T cell fraction (not recorded which). These receptors came from a male donor with ankylosing spondylitis. CDR3s include the opening cysteine and the closing phenylalanine or tryptophan. D genes are given only for firm matches. Size is stated for part of the rows, as once, few or many counts, or as a class when the clone is expanded.

J	size	V	D	CDR3	DNA
TRBJ2-7	many	TRBV6-2/TRBV6-3	.	CASSSGTGYEQYF	TGTGCCAGCAGCAGCGGGACAGGCTACGAGCAGTACTTC
TRBJ2-3	few	TRBV7-2	TRBD2	CASSLAPGTSGGDTQYF	TGTGCCAGCAGCTTAGCCCCCGGGACTAGCGGGGGGGATACGCAGTATTTT
TRBJ1-4	many	TRBV7-8	TRBD1	CASSAGTGGSDEKLFF	TGTGCCAGCAGCGCCGGGACAGGGGGATCGGATGAAAAACTGTTTTTT
TRBJ1-1	many	TRBV4-3	TRBD1	CASSQDGTGQEAFF	TGCGCCAGCAGCCAAGATGGGACAGGCCAAGAAGCTTTCTTT
TRBJ1-4	many	TRBV6-5	.	CASSYRQLNEKLFF	TGTGCCAGCAGTTACAGACAGCTTAATGAAAAACTGTTTTTT
TRBJ2-5	many	TRBV18	TRBD2	CASSPRLADQETQYF	TGTGCCAGCTCACCTCGACTAGCGGATCAAGAGACCCAGTACTTC
TRBJ1-1	many	TRBV20-1	.	CSARDLRNTEAFF	TGCAGTGCTAGAGATCTCCGCAACACTGAAGCTTTCTTT
TRBJ2-5	many	TRBV4-1	TRBD2	CASSQDLRLAGLETQYF	TGCGCCAGCAGCCAAGATTTAAGACTAGCGGGGTTGGAGACCCAGTACTTC
TRBJ1-1	many	TRBV7-8	.	CASSLDWGDAEAFF	TGTGCCAGCAGCTTAGATTGGGGGGACGCTGAAGCTTTCTTT
TRBJ2-5	few	TRBV11-2	.	CASSLAPETQYF	TGTGCCAGCAGCTTAGCTCCTGAGACCCAGTACTTC
TRBJ2-3	.	TRBV7-3	.	CASSPAQGAGGSDTQYF	TGTGCCAGCAGCCCAGCCCAGGGGGCGGGGGGGTCGGATACGCAGTATTTT
TRBJ2-7	many	TRBV10-3	.	CAIGQDTYEQYF	TGTGCCATCGGTCAGGACACCTACGAGCAGTACTTC
TRBJ2-1	many	TRBV30	TRBD2	CAWSSSGDYNEQFF	TGTGCCTGGAGTTCTAGCGGGGACTACAATGAGCAGTTCTTC
TRBJ2-3	many	TRBV27	.	CASADSLSTDTQYF	TGTGCCAGCGCAGACAGCCTTAGCACAGATACGCAGTATTTT
TRBJ1-1	few	TRBV11-3	.	CASSEGGVRNTEAFF	TGTGCCAGCAGCGAAGGGGGGGTTAGGAACACTGAAGCTTTCTTT
TRBJ1-2	many	TRBV4-3	.	CASSLFGDNYGYTF	TGCGCCAGCAGCCTTTTCGGAGATAACTATGGCTACACCTTC
TRBJ2-6	many	TRBV12-3/TRBV12-4	.	CASSSRQFLYSGANVLTF	TGTGCCAGCAGTTCCCGACAGTTCCTTTACTCTGGGGCCAACGTCCTGACTTTC
TRBJ2-1	.	TRBV7-3	.	CASSLGSGRLYEQFF	TGTGCCAGCAGCTTAGGATCGGGCCGACTGTATGAGCAGTTCTTC
TRBJ2-7	many	TRBV12-3/TRBV12-4	TRBD1	CASSGDRAYEQYF	TGTGCCAGCAGTGGGGACAGAGCCTACGAGCAGTACTTC
TRBJ1-3	few	TRBV18	.	CASSTRDFWNTIYF	TGTGCCAGCTCGACACGGGACTTCTGGAACACCATATATTTT
TRBJ2-7	many	TRBV12-3/TRBV12-4	.	CASSFSAAKSSYEQYF	TGTGCCAGCAGTTTCTCCGCCGCAAAAAGCTCCTACGAGCAGTACTTC
TRBJ2-2	.	TRBV25-1	.	CASRPANTGELFF	TGTGCCAGCAGACCCGCGAACACCGGGGAGCTGTTTTTT
TRBJ2-5	few	TRBV7-2	TRBD2	CASSLPHGLAGQETQYF	TGTGCCAGCAGCTTACCCCATGGACTAGCGGGGCAAGAGACCCAGTACTTC
TRBJ1-2	few	TRBV20-1	TRBD1	CSATDRGWGYTF	TGCAGTGCGACTGACAGGGGGTGGGGCTACACCTTC
TRBJ2-6	.	TRBV9	TRBD1	CASSVPTGASSGANVLTF	TGTGCCAGCAGCGTCCCGACAGGGGCTAGCTCTGGGGCCAACGTCCTGACTTTC
TRBJ1-5	many	TRBV2	.	CASSQGGPINQPQHF	TGTGCCAGCAGTCAAGGGGGGCCGATCAATCAGCCCCAGCATTTT
TRBJ2-7	few	TRBV20-1	TRBD2	CSAHSGGSAYEQYF	TGCAGTGCTCATAGCGGGGGATCCGCCTACGAGCAGTACTTC
TRBJ1-1	few	TRBV10-2	TRBD1	CASSESFQGERTFF	TGCGCCAGCAGTGAGTCGTTCCAGGGGGAACGGACTTTCTTT
TRBJ2-1	many	TRBV6-5	TRBD2	CASSYHGAGASYNEQFF	TGTGCCAGCAGTTACCATGGAGCGGGAGCTTCCTACAATGAGCAGTTCTTC
TRBJ2-3	few	TRBV6-2/TRBV6-3	.	CASSYSLLGPDTQYF	TGTGCCAGCAGTTACTCGCTCCTTGGACCAGATACGCAGTATTTT
TRBJ2-7	many	TRBV6-2/TRBV6-3	.	CASSYSVSYEQYF	TGTGCCAGCAGTTATAGCGTATCCTACGAGCAGTACTTC
TRBJ1-2	many	TRBV4-3	TRBD1	CASSRQGEDGYTF	TGCGCCAGCAGCCGACAGGGGGAGGATGGCTACACCTTC
TRBJ1-2	many	TRBV6-2/TRBV6-3	TRBD1	CASSKQGFDYGYTF	TGTGCCAGCAGTAAACAGGGGTTCGACTATGGCTACACCTTC
TRBJ2-1	many	TRBV4-3	.	CASSQAPAVSSYNEQFF	TGCGCCAGCAGCCAAGCCCCGGCAGTGAGCTCCTACAATGAGCAGTTCTTC
TRBJ1-3	.	TRBV9	.	CASSGGTRSGNTIYF	TGTGCCAGCAGCGGAGGGACGCGCTCTGGAAACACCATATATTTT
TRBJ2-1	many	TRBV12-3/TRBV12-4	.	CASSPDRRWQFF	TGTGCCAGCAGCCCCGACCGGAGGTGGCAGTTCTTC
TRBJ2-6	many	TRBV5-7	.	CASSGGTWGTGANVLTF	TGTGCCAGCAGCGGAGGGACCTGGGGGACTGGGGCCAACGTCCTGACTTTC
TRBJ2-7	many	TRBV27	.	CASSLLSGGYYEQYF	TGTGCCAGCAGTTTATTATCCGGAGGGTACTACGAGCAGTACTTC
TRBJ1-3	many	TRBV24-1	.	CATSDPDTSGNTIYF	TGTGCCACCAGTGACCCCGATACTTCTGGAAACACCATATATTTT
TRBJ1-5	many	TRBV9	.	CASSVEGVSQPQHF	TGTGCCAGCAGCGTAGAAGGGGTCAGTCAGCCCCAGCATTTT
TRBJ2-3	many	TRBV11-3	.	CASSFGADTQYF	TGTGCCAGCAGCTTCGGAGCAGATACGCAGTATTTT
TRBJ1-1	many	TRBV4-1	TRBD1	CASSQGEGGLNTEAFF	TGCGCCAGCAGCCAAGGGGAAGGGGGCCTGAACACTGAAGCTTTCTTT